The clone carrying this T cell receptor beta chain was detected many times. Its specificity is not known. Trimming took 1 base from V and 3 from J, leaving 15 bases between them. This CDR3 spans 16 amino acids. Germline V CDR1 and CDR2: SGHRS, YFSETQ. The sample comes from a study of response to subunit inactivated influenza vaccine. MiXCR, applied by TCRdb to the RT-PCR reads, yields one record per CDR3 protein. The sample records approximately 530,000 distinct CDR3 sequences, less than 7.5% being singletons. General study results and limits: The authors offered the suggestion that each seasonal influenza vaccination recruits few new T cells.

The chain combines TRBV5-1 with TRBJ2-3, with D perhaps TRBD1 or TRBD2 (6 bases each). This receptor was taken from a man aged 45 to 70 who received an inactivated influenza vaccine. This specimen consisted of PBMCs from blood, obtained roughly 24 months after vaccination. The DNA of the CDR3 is TGCGCCAGCAGCTTGCAGGGGACTCAGATAACAGATACGCAGTATTTT. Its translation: CASSLQGTQITDTQYF. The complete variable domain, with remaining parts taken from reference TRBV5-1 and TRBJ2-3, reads KAGVTQTPRYLIKTRGQQVTLSCSPISGHRSVSWYQQTPGQGLQFLFEYFSETQRNKGNFPGRFSGRQFSNSRSEMNVSTLELGDSALYLCASSLQGTQITDTQYFGPGTRLTVL.